Listed below are T cell receptor beta chains from one sample, sequenced in a study of T cell responses to AZD1222 COVID-19 vaccine. Clones were read by immunoSEQ multiplex PCR, and TCRdb kept only the in-frame ones, dropping some. The sample includes about 140,000 clones, about 86% of them seen just once. The material was peripheral blood, obtained 28 days after the second AZD1222 dose. These receptors all come from an adult who received the AZD1222 COVID-19 vaccine. CDR3s include the opening cysteine and the closing phenylalanine or tryptophan. A D gene is named only where the DNA matches it firmly. Only part of the rows carry a size: once, few, many, or a class if the clone is expanded.

v_gene: TRBV19; j_gene: TRBJ1-4; abundance: -; d_gene: -; len: 15; CDR3nt: TGTGCCAGTAGTATAGGGTCGGGGATTAATGAAAAACTGTTTTTT; CDR3aa: CASSIGSGINEKLFF
v_gene: TRBV29-1; j_gene: TRBJ2-1; abundance: -; d_gene: -; len: 16; CDR3nt: TGCAGCGTTGAAGGCGGCTGGCGGGGTTCCTACAATGAGCAGTTCTTC; CDR3aa: CSVEGGWRGSYNEQFF
v_gene: TRBV7-8; j_gene: TRBJ1-1; abundance: -; d_gene: -; len: 13; CDR3nt: TGTGCCAGCAGCTTATGGGAGAACACTGAAGCTTTCTTT; CDR3aa: CASSLWENTEAFF
v_gene: TRBV15; j_gene: TRBJ2-3; abundance: -; d_gene: TRBD2; len: 16; CDR3nt: TGTGCCACCAGCAGAGATAAAAGCGGGAGTCCAGATACGCAGTATTTT; CDR3aa: CATSRDKSGSPDTQYF
v_gene: TRBV7-2; j_gene: TRBJ1-4; abundance: few; d_gene: TRBD1; len: 16; CDR3nt: TGTGCCAGCAGCTCCGGACAGGGGGGGCTCAGTGAAAAACTGTTTTTT; CDR3aa: CASSSGQGGLSEKLFF
v_gene: TRBV5-4; j_gene: TRBJ2-3; abundance: -; d_gene: TRBD2; len: 15; CDR3nt: TGTGCCAGCAGACTAGCGGGGGGGAACACAGATACGCAGTATTTT; CDR3aa: CASRLAGGNTDTQYF
v_gene: TRBV30; j_gene: TRBJ1-6; abundance: -; d_gene: -; len: 14; CDR3nt: TGTGCCCACCAGGGGTTAGGGGCGCATTCACCCCTCCACTTT; CDR3aa: CAHQGLGAHSPLHF
v_gene: TRBV14; j_gene: TRBJ1-6; abundance: -; d_gene: -; len: 13; CDR3nt: TGTGCCAGCAGCCCCTACTGGGATTCACCCCTCCACTTT; CDR3aa: CASSPYWDSPLHF
v_gene: TRBV7-9; j_gene: TRBJ2-1; abundance: -; d_gene: -; len: 15; CDR3nt: TGTGCCAGCAGCTTAGCGGGCACCTTGGGCAGTGAGCAGTTCTTC; CDR3aa: CASSLAGTLGSEQFF
v_gene: TRBV20-1; j_gene: TRBJ1-2; abundance: -; d_gene: -; len: 13; CDR3nt: TGCAGTGCTAGTCCGGGGGGGAACTATGGCTACACCTTC; CDR3aa: CSASPGGNYGYTF
v_gene: TRBV10-3; j_gene: TRBJ2-5; abundance: -; d_gene: TRBD2; len: 16; CDR3nt: TGTGCCATCAGTGAGTCGAGGACTAGCGGGAGCGCCTTCCCACACTTC; CDR3aa: CAISESRTSGSAFPHF
v_gene: TRBV2; j_gene: TRBJ1-1; abundance: -; d_gene: -; len: 13; CDR3nt: TGTGCCGGATCGACAGGACCCAACACTGAAGCTTTCTTT; CDR3aa: CAGSTGPNTEAFF
v_gene: TRBV18; j_gene: TRBJ1-3; abundance: few; d_gene: -; len: 17; CDR3nt: TGTGCCAGCTCACCTCCGGACAGCCCTCCATTTGGAAACACCATATATTTT; CDR3aa: CASSPPDSPPFGNTIYF
v_gene: TRBV18; j_gene: TRBJ1-4; abundance: -; d_gene: -; len: 14; CDR3nt: TGTGCCAGCTCACCGCCAGGGTATGGCGAAAAACTGTTTTTT; CDR3aa: CASSPPGYGEKLFF
v_gene: TRBV7-8; j_gene: TRBJ1-1; abundance: -; d_gene: -; len: 11; CDR3nt: TGTGCCAGCAGCCTAAAGAATGAAGCTTTCTTT; CDR3aa: CASSLKNEAFF
v_gene: TRBV7-9; j_gene: TRBJ1-5; abundance: once; d_gene: -; len: 12; CDR3nt: TGTGCCAGCAGCTTGGACAGATGGCCCCAGCATTTT; CDR3aa: CASSLDRWPQHF
v_gene: TRBV6-5; j_gene: TRBJ1-6; abundance: -; d_gene: TRBD1; len: 12; CDR3nt: TGTGCCATGGGACAGGCAAATTCACCCCTCCACTTT; CDR3aa: CAMGQANSPLHF
v_gene: TRBV5-1; j_gene: TRBJ2-2; abundance: few; d_gene: -; len: 15; CDR3nt: TGCGCCAGCAGCTTGACAACAGGGTTGACCGGGGAGCTGTTTTTT; CDR3aa: CASSLTTGLTGELFF
v_gene: TRBV10-2; j_gene: TRBJ1-4; abundance: once; d_gene: -; len: 15; CDR3nt: TGCGCCAGCAGTGAGTCATTTGGGCGGGAGGAAAAACTGTTTTTT; CDR3aa: CASSESFGREEKLFF
v_gene: TRBV11-3; j_gene: TRBJ2-2; abundance: -; d_gene: -; len: 18; CDR3nt: TGTGCCAGCAGCCCGTTCGCGATGGGGGCGCGAATGACCGGGGAGCTGTTTTTT; CDR3aa: CASSPFAMGARMTGELFF
v_gene: TRBV6-5; j_gene: TRBJ1-2; abundance: once; d_gene: -; len: 14; CDR3nt: TGTGCCAGCAGTTACTCGAGGGGCGCCTATGGCTACACCTTC; CDR3aa: CASSYSRGAYGYTF
v_gene: TRBV7-9; j_gene: TRBJ1-5; abundance: -; d_gene: -; len: 15; CDR3nt: TGTGCCAGCAGCCCTAGGGGGGCGGAGGGTCAGCCCCAGCATTTT; CDR3aa: CASSPRGAEGQPQHF
v_gene: TRBV7-9; j_gene: TRBJ1-4; abundance: -; d_gene: -; len: 15; CDR3nt: TGTGCCAGCAGCCTGGAGGCATCAACTAATGAAAAACTGTTTTTT; CDR3aa: CASSLEASTNEKLFF
v_gene: TRBV7-8; j_gene: TRBJ1-5; abundance: -; d_gene: -; len: 13; CDR3nt: TGTGCCAGCAGCTTAGGTAATTCGGCGCCCCAGCATTTT; CDR3aa: CASSLGNSAPQHF
v_gene: TRBV7-9; j_gene: TRBJ1-6; abundance: -; d_gene: -; len: 14; CDR3nt: TGTGCCACACGAGCGGGAATACCTAATTCACCCCTCCACTTT; CDR3aa: CATRAGIPNSPLHF
v_gene: TRBV18; j_gene: TRBJ1-5; abundance: -; d_gene: -; len: 13; CDR3nt: TGTGCCAGCTCACCATCAGGCAATCAGCCCCAGCATTTT; CDR3aa: CASSPSGNQPQHF
v_gene: TRBV3-1/TRBV3-2; j_gene: TRBJ2-2; abundance: -; d_gene: TRBD1; len: 16; CDR3nt: TGTGCCAGCAGCCCCTTCGGACAGGGTCGCACCGGGGAGCTGTTTTTT; CDR3aa: CASSPFGQGRTGELFF
v_gene: TRBV4-2; j_gene: TRBJ2-2; abundance: -; d_gene: TRBD1; len: 15; CDR3nt: TGTGCCAGCAGCCGACAGGGGGCGCTGGGCGGGGAGCTGTTTTTT; CDR3aa: CASSRQGALGGELFF
v_gene: TRBV11-2; j_gene: TRBJ1-2; abundance: -; d_gene: -; len: 13; CDR3nt: TGTGCCACTAGCCTTAGACAGAGGTCTGGCTACACCTTC; CDR3aa: CATSLRQRSGYTF
v_gene: TRBV19; j_gene: TRBJ1-3; abundance: -; d_gene: TRBD1; len: 18; CDR3nt: TGTGCCAGTAGTCGGCAGACAGTTACGACAGGGATGGGAAACACCATATATTTT; CDR3aa: CASSRQTVTTGMGNTIYF
v_gene: TRBV30; j_gene: TRBJ2-5; abundance: -; d_gene: -; len: 13; CDR3nt: TGTGCCTGGAGTGTAGGGAGTCAAGAGACCCAGTACTTC; CDR3aa: CAWSVGSQETQYF
v_gene: TRBV10-2; j_gene: TRBJ2-3; abundance: -; d_gene: TRBD2; len: 18; CDR3nt: TGCGCCAGCAGTGATTACCTTAGCGGGAGGGGCCCCGCAGATACGCAGTATTTT; CDR3aa: CASSDYLSGRGPADTQYF
v_gene: TRBV11-3; j_gene: TRBJ1-1; abundance: -; d_gene: -; len: 13; CDR3nt: TGTGCCAGCAGCTTAGTCGGGAACACTGAAGCTTTCTTT; CDR3aa: CASSLVGNTEAFF
v_gene: TRBV15; j_gene: TRBJ1-1; abundance: -; d_gene: -; len: 15; CDR3nt: TGTGCCACCAGCACACCGGGTCTAGTTTCTCGAGAAGCTTTCTTT; CDR3aa: CATSTPGLVSREAFF
v_gene: TRBV3-1/TRBV3-2; j_gene: TRBJ2-3; abundance: -; d_gene: TRBD1; len: 17; CDR3nt: TGTGCCAGCAGCCAAGATCTTGCCAGGGGGCGTGAAGATACGCAGTATTTT; CDR3aa: CASSQDLARGREDTQYF
v_gene: TRBV7-9; j_gene: TRBJ1-4; abundance: -; d_gene: TRBD1; len: 15; CDR3nt: TGTGCCAGCAGCTCGGTGACAGGGAGCGATGAAAAACTGTTTTTT; CDR3aa: CASSSVTGSDEKLFF
v_gene: TRBV7-6; j_gene: TRBJ1-2; abundance: -; d_gene: -; len: 16; CDR3nt: TGTGCCAGCAGTAGAACGCCCTTACAGGGTTCGAAAGGCTACACCTTC; CDR3aa: CASSRTPLQGSKGYTF
v_gene: TRBV6-1; j_gene: TRBJ2-7; abundance: -; d_gene: -; len: 12; CDR3nt: TGTGCCAGCAGTGAGTCCTCCTACGAGCAGTACTTC; CDR3aa: CASSESSYEQYF
v_gene: TRBV19; j_gene: TRBJ1-2; abundance: few; d_gene: -; len: 15; CDR3nt: TGTGCCAGTACCTCGGGGGGACCACCTAACTATGGCTACACCTTC; CDR3aa: CASTSGGPPNYGYTF
v_gene: TRBV27; j_gene: TRBJ1-6; abundance: once; d_gene: -; len: 14; CDR3nt: TGTGCCATCGGTAGGGGCTCCTATAATTCACCCCTCCACTTT; CDR3aa: CAIGRGSYNSPLHF